These 2 T cell receptor beta chains came from one sample sequenced in a study of blood T cells in healthy people across ages. The authors ran a second PCR of roughly 6 to 12 cycles using a sample-barcoded 5' primer and a J-beta primer mix. TCRdb re-analysed the 5' RACE reads in MiXCR, keeping a single row per CDR3 protein. In the table there are over a million distinct CDR3 sequences, around 39% of which are singletons. The specimen sequenced was blood. The receptors shown here come from a woman younger than 30 in good health.

This clonotype came up a few times. The V gene is TRBV7-2, the J gene TRBJ2-6; D might be TRBD1 (5 bases). Looked up from germline, CDR1 is SGHTA and CDR2 is FQGNSA. The V gene lost 8 bases and the J gene lost 0 bases, with 17 bases spanning the gap. This CDR3 contains 17 residues. DNA for the CDR3: TGTGCCAGCGCTAAAATTACAGGAAGCTCTGGGGCCAACGTCCTGACTTTC. It is translated as CASAKITGSSGANVLTF.

This clonotype was detected a few times. The chain recombines TRBV27 with TRBJ2-7; maybe TRBD1 (6 bases). The germline V gene has CDR1 MNHEY and CDR2 SMNVEV (reference sequence). V dropped 9 bases and J dropped 2 bases, with 14 bases sitting between them. The CDR3 covers 13 residues. Here the CDR3 DNA reads TGTGCCAGTGGAAACAGGGAAACCTACGAGCAGTACTTC. This translates into CASGNRETYEQYF.